This paragraph reports one TCR beta chain. These data originate in a study of blood T cell repertoires in COVID-19. Study information: There were acute and convalescent COVID-19 samples, and they came from the United States, Italy and Spain.

Libraries were prepared by immunoSEQ multiplex PCR; TCRdb keeps only in-frame clonotypes and omits some of them. The repertoire includes 280,000 or so clones, 90% of them detected once, and around 1.7% sits in the top ten. Germline CDR1 is LNHDA and CDR2 is SQIVND (reference sequence). CDR3 length: 14 amino acids. With 5 bases clipped from V and 4 bases from J, the junction kept 4 bases outside the gene matches. Participants, 18 to 89 years old, spanned approximately 26 US areas. Clinical histories supplied by participants themselves formed the basis of cohort assignment. The chain uses TRBV19 and TRBJ2-7, with 11 positions matching TRBD2. This TCR came from a young woman with acute COVID-19. The sample was PBMCs or T cells enriched from blood (not recorded which). The CDR3 DNA reads TGTGCCAGTAGTTACGGGACTAGCGGTTACGAGCAGTACTTC. It encodes CASSYGTSGYEQYF. The variable domain in full, with the rest retrieved from reference TRBV19 and TRBJ2-7, is DGGITQSPKYLFRKEGQNVTLSCEQNLNHDAMYWYRQDPGQGLRLIYYSQIVNDFQKGDIAEGYSVSREKKESFPLTVTSAQKNPTAFYLCASSYGTSGYEQYFGPGTRLTVT.